This T cell receptor beta chain was obtained from a study of T cell responses to AZD1222 COVID-19 vaccine. Germline V CDR1 and CDR2: SGHDN, FVKESK. CDR3 length: 14 amino acids. The V end was cut by 2 bases, the J end by 3 bases, with 8 bases between. Concerning this clone: Its antigen is currently unknown.

Repertoires were generated with immunoSEQ multiplex PCR, while TCRdb's copy carries only in-frame clones and drops some. The sample shows roughly 110,000 clones, about 90% of them seen only once. Findings of the study overall: The reported proportion of spike-specific TCRs targeting unmutated variant regions was nearly half. A mostly white British donor set with more females was recruited, and clonal diversity was possibly underestimated. It was only after the peak T cell response that any repertoires were sampled.

Sequenced material: peripheral blood, taken 28 days after the second AZD1222 dose. The J gene is TRBJ2-1, the V gene TRBV14; D gene ambiguous. The TCR sequence derives from an adult who received the AZD1222 COVID-19 vaccine. CDR3 DNA sequence: TGTGCCAGCAGCCAAAGTACTTACTACAATGAGCAGTTCTTC. It codes for CASSQSTYYNEQFF.